The TCR beta chain under discussion was sequenced for a study of blood T cell repertoires in COVID-19. Study-level information: Acute-phase and convalescent COVID-19 samples originated in the United States, Italy and Spain. Nucleic acid was either cDNA or gDNA, and it came from T cells, B-cell-depleted T cells, or PBMCs.

In the authors' methods: Using reference gene primer amplification, nucleated cell counts were estimated. Sequencing was performed with immunoSEQ multiplex PCR; in TCRdb, only in-frame clones are kept and a portion is missing. From that table come the V and J calls and clone size; the DNA was used to work out D and trimming. Of about 74,000 clones detected, about four fifths appear once; the ten largest clones hold about 37%. Germline V gene data show CDR1 as KGHDR and CDR2 as SFDVKD. CDR3 length: 14 amino acids. The germline V and J ends were trimmed by 10 bases and 2 bases, with 14 bases remaining between them.

The origin of this receptor is a man aged 70-80 years with acute or convalescent COVID-19. The sample comprised peripheral blood. The V gene is TRBV24-1, the J gene TRBJ2-1, with a weak D call TRBD1 (6 bases). The CDR3 sequence is CATSGQMPYNEQFF. As DNA, the CDR3 is TGTGCCACAAGCGGACAGATGCCCTACAATGAGCAGTTCTTC.